These 8 T cell receptor beta chains were sequenced from one sample in a study of shared clonotypes between healthy human individuals. TCRdb's copy holds only in-frame clones and misses some; the assay was immunoSEQ multiplex PCR. The table has about 1.5 million clones, 98% seen once; the top ten hold about 0.45%. The specimen was naive CD4+ T cells sorted from blood. This sample's subset: CD45RA+ positively selected. The receptors here all came from a man in his thirties or forties in good health.

This chain connects TRBV5-1 to TRBJ2-1; the match to TRBD1 covers 7 bases. Germline V gives CDR1 SGHRS, CDR2 YFSETQ. The ends lost 2 bases at V and 6 bases at J; junction bases unmatched: 11. The CDR3 has 16 amino acids. The CDR3, as DNA: TGCGCCAGCAGCTTTGAAGTGACAGGGTTTGGCAATGAGCAGTTCTTC. It translates to CASSFEVTGFGNEQFF.

CDR3 sequence reads: CASSLVPGSGRARETQYF. CDR3 nucleotide sequence: TGTGCCAGCAGCTTAGTCCCGGGTAGCGGGAGGGCCAGAGAGACCCAGTACTTC. The chain carries TRBV7-2 and TRBJ2-5; 11 bases fit TRBD2. The CDR3 is 18 residues long. J lost 4 bases, V lost 1 base, and 11 bases had no gene match. Germline V gene lookup returns CDR1 SGHTA and CDR2 FQGNSA.

The CDR3 region is CSVDQGATGELFF. CDR3 DNA: TGCAGCGTTGATCAGGGGGCAACCGGGGAGCTGTTTTTT. This rearrangement joins TRBV29-1 to TRBJ2-2, with 8 bases that match TRBD1. This CDR3 region has 13 residues. The germline V gene encodes CDR1 SQVTM and CDR2 ANQGSEA. J gave up 5 bases and V 3 bases, and 2 bases lay outside the gene matches.

The chain has TRBV7-2 and TRBJ2-1; a possible D gene is TRBD2 (5 bases). V gave up 4 bases and J gave up 0 bases, with 10 bases separating them. Germline V gene data show CDR1 as SGHTA and CDR2 as FQGNSA. This CDR3 has 15 amino acids. The CDR3 here is CASSSTGSSYNEQFF. The CDR3 coding sequence is TGTGCCAGCAGCTCTACGGGGAGCTCCTACAATGAGCAGTTCTTC.

Concerning this clone itself: Additional DNA sequences in this sample encode the identical CDR3. J is TRBJ2-2 and V is TRBV18; D call uncertain. This CDR3 spans 13 amino acids. The V gene lost 0 bases and the J gene lost 4 bases, with 3 bases spanning the gap. CDR1 and CDR2 from the germline V gene are KGHSH and LQKENI. This CDR3 is CASSPPSTGELFF. CDR3 in DNA: TGTGCCAGCTCACCACCTTCCACCGGGGAGCTGTTTTTT.

The rearrangement uses TRBV6-6 and TRBJ2-3; D uncertain. Trimming took 7 bases from V and 2 from J, leaving 1 base between them. There are 10 residues in the CDR3. Germline V CDR1 and CDR2: MNHNY, SVGAGI (reference sequence). In DNA form, the CDR3 reads TGTGCCAGCACCACAGATACGCAGTATTTT. Its protein is CASTTDTQYF.

The chain combines TRBV19 with TRBJ1-3; maybe TRBD1 (6 bases). Germline lookup yields CDR1 LNHDA and CDR2 SQIVND (reference sequence). This CDR3 is 16 amino acids long. With 7 bases removed from V and 0 bases from J, the gap between germline ends came to 16 bases. CDR3 in DNA: TGTGCCAGTACCTGGGACTACAGGGACTCTGGAAACACCATATATTTT. Protein: CASTWDYRDSGNTIYF. The variable domain in full, completed from reference TRBV19 and TRBJ1-3, reads DGGITQSPKYLFRKEGQNVTLSCEQNLNHDAMYWYRQDPGQGLRLIYYSQIVNDFQKGDIAEGYSVSREKKESFPLTVTSAQKNPTAFYLCASTWDYRDSGNTIYFGEGSWLTVV.

As for this clone: The identical CDR3 is also encoded by other nucleotide sequences in the sample. This chain uses TRBV7-2 with TRBJ2-1; the D is unclear. The germline V gene encodes CDR1 SGHTA and CDR2 FQGNSA. Trimming left V 0 bases short and J 10 bases short, with 7 bases between. The CDR3 loop spans 12 amino acids. The DNA of the CDR3 is TGTGCCAGCAGCTTAGCGGGATCCGAGCAGTTCTTC. As protein: CASSLAGSEQFF.